This T cell receptor (beta chain) was sequenced for a study of shared clonotypes between healthy human individuals. Overall study: Ranging from 18 to 49 in age, donors were a couple of women and a few men. CD4 naive cells filled three plates per donor, CD4 memory three, CD8 naive two and CD8 memory one.

V was cut by 4 bases and J by 6 bases, with 13 bases left in between. This CDR3 is built from 13 residues. CDR1 KGHSH and CDR2 LQKENI come from the germline V gene. Every subset had its genomic DNA shared out evenly among several immunoSEQ plates. Clones were read by immunoSEQ multiplex PCR, and TCRdb kept only the in-frame ones, dropping some. The sample has fewer than 200,000 clones, approximately 92% seen once. The chain employs TRBV18 and TRBJ2-7; D gene uncertain. Material for sequencing was naive CD4+ T cells sorted from blood. The subset here: CD45RA+ positively selected. The origin of this receptor is a woman under 40 in good health. In nucleotides, the CDR3 is TGTGCCAGCTCACAAGACTGGGGAATCGAGCAGTACTTC. Translation: CASSQDWGIEQYF. Variable domain in full (rest from reference TRBV18 and TRBJ2-7): NAGVMQNPRHLVRRRGQEARLRCSPMKGHSHVYWYRQLPEEGLKFMVYLQKENIIDESGMPKERFSAEFPKEGPSILRIQQVVRGDSAAYFCASSQDWGIEQYFGPGTRLTVT.